This TCR beta chain was recovered during a study of breast tumors, draining lymph nodes, adjacent tissues. MiXCR, applied by TCRdb to the multiplex PCR reads, yields one record per CDR3 protein. The sample includes approximately 130,000 distinct CDR3 sequences, over 20% of them seen just once. Samples came from axillary lymph nodes draining the breast cancer. At least ten counts were recorded for this clonotype. There are 12 residues in the CDR3. Per germline, CDR1 DFQATT and CDR2 SNEGSKA (reference sequence). Trimming removed 7 bases from V and 5 bases from J, with 14 bases in between. Source material: axillary lymph node tissue. This chain uses TRBV20-1 with TRBJ2-5; tentatively, D is TRBD1 or TRBD2 (5 bases each). This receptor was taken from a female donor with breast cancer. Some clones in this sample may be carry-over from other donors' samples. This chain's CDR3 is CSGGGPSETQYF. The CDR3 DNA is TGCAGTGGTGGGGGACCTTCGGAGACCCAGTACTTC.